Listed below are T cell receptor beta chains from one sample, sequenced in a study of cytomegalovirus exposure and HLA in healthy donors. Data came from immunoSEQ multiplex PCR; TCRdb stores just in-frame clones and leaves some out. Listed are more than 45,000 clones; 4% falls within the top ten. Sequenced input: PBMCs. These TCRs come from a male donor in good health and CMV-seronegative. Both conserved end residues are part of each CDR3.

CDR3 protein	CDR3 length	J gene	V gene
CASSLGPFAGELFF	14	TRBJ2-2	TRBV7-9
CASSPSGGYSDNEQFF	16	TRBJ2-1	TRBV7-3
CASRSTGSGANVLTF	15	TRBJ2-6	TRBV28
CASSISGSNGANVLTF	16	TRBJ2-6	TRBV19
CATSRDSARGTEAFF	15	TRBJ1-1	TRBV15
CASSLEGGRGSYNSPLHF	18	TRBJ1-6	TRBV11-2
CAWTEGDRGNTIYF	14	TRBJ1-3	TRBV30
CASSLSANYGYTF	13	TRBJ1-2	TRBV6-6
CASSSQGTSTGELFF	15	TRBJ2-2	TRBV7-2
CATQDYTSYEQYF	13	TRBJ2-7	TRBV6-6
CASSSGLAGGYTGELFF	17	TRBJ2-2	TRBV5-1
CASSLLAFGANVLTF	15	TRBJ2-6	TRBV27
CASSPSGGTGYTF	13	TRBJ1-2	TRBV5-1
CASSPTEGVTAYEQYF	16	TRBJ2-7	TRBV7-6
CASSPPQTNQETQYF	15	TRBJ2-5	TRBV18
CASSLSGINEKLFF	14	TRBJ1-4	TRBV28
CASSVVSSAYEQYF	14	TRBJ2-7	TRBV5-1
CASNRGTEAFF	11	TRBJ1-1	TRBV19
CASSSAGGQETQYF	14	TRBJ2-5	TRBV28
CASSQLGGATNEKLFF	16	TRBJ1-4	TRBV4-2
CASSIPTDTQYF	12	TRBJ2-3	TRBV6-6
CASSQVGTGTDTQYF	15	TRBJ2-3	TRBV4-2
CASSLVGTGGRNTIYF	16	TRBJ1-3	TRBV5-5
CASSTRGGTEAFF	13	TRBJ1-1	TRBV19
CASSLYPPGGSNQPQHF	17	TRBJ1-5	TRBV27
CATSRDPFASGEAFF	15	TRBJ1-1	TRBV15
CASRPGHSYEQYF	13	NA	TRBV6-1
CASSQDGPTGSGANVLTF	18	TRBJ2-6	TRBV4-2
CASSHASSGTYEQYF	15	TRBJ2-7	TRBV4-2
CASSHSNQPQHF	12	TRBJ1-5	TRBV19
CASSLRGLAGNTGELFF	17	TRBJ2-2	TRBV7-9
CASSLEVSRVGELFF	15	TRBJ2-2	TRBV7-2
CATESRHSGKYEQYF	15	TRBJ2-7	TRBV6-1
CASSIYQETQYF	12	TRBJ2-5	TRBV18
CASSPGQEVRQQFF	14	TRBJ2-1	TRBV6-5
CASSLVRGNSPLHF	14	TRBJ1-6	TRBV7-9
CASKRGQITDTQYF	14	TRBJ2-3	TRBV28
CASSYRARYNQPQHF	15	TRBJ1-5	TRBV28
CSVLFPGTGGREQYF	15	TRBJ2-7	TRBV29-1